This T cell receptor (beta chain) was recovered during a study of T cells after yellow fever vaccination. The study, taken as a whole, reports: Bulk-population clonotypes that are abundant could appear as contaminants in FACS-sorted repertoires.

TCRdb called the 5' RACE reads again in MiXCR, with one record for every CDR3 protein. The table has some 170,000 distinct CDR3 sequences, approximately 9.9% seen once; the top ten hold roughly a third. This CDR3 is 16 amino acids long. The ends lost 5 bases at V and 0 bases at J; junction bases unmatched: 8. Germline V gene lookup returns CDR1 SEHNR and CDR2 FQNEAQ (reference sequence). To note about this clonotype: The antigen remains undetermined.

J is TRBJ2-5 and V is TRBV7-9; 8 bases are shared with TRBD2. This receptor was obtained from a man between 18 and 35 years old who received the YFV17D yellow fever vaccine. The starting material was CD8+ T cells sorted from PBMCs, obtained 45 days after the yellow fever booster vaccination. In nucleotides, the CDR3 is TGTGCCAGCAGCACCCGTAGCGGGACCTACCAAGAGACCCAGTACTTC. It translates to CASSTRSGTYQETQYF.